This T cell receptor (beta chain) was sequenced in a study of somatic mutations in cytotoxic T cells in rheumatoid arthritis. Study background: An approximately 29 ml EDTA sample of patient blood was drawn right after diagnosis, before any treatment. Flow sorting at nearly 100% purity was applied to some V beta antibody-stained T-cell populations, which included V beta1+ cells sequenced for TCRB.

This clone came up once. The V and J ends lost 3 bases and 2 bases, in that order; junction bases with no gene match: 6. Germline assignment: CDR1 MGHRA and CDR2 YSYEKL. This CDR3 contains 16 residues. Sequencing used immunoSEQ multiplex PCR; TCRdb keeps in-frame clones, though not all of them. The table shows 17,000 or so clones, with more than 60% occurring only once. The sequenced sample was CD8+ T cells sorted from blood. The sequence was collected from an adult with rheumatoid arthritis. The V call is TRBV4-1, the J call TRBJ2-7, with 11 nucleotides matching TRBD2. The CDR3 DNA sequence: TGCGCCAGCAGCCAGCTCACTAGCGGGGGACCCTACGAGCAGTACTTC. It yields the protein CASSQLTSGGPYEQYF.